This T cell receptor (beta chain) was obtained from a study of shared clonotypes between healthy human individuals. Study background: Three CD4 naive, three CD4 memory, two CD8 naive and one CD8 memory plate were used per donor.

It was CD45RO-negative cells, positively selected for CCR7, that made up naive CD8 cells, with terminally differentiated effector memory CD45RA+ cells excluded. The CDR3 totals 14 residues. V was clipped by 3 bases and J by 0 bases, with 8 bases between them. CDR1 and CDR2 (germline): MNHEY, SMNVEV (reference sequence). Only in-frame clones appear in the TCRdb table, and some are missing; sequencing was by immunoSEQ multiplex PCR. In the table there are hundreds of thousands of clones, about 95% of which are singletons. This receptor was obtained from a woman aged 25-40 years in good health. This chain links TRBV27 with TRBJ1-1; D is unclear. Sequenced input: naive CD8+ T cells sorted from blood. CDR3 region: CASSLGFMNTEAFF. The CDR3 DNA reads as TGTGCCAGCAGTTTGGGTTTCATGAACACTGAAGCTTTCTTT.